The clone carrying this T cell receptor (beta chain) came up once. Authors' methods: The assay estimated nucleated cells by amplifying reference gene primers. The table came from immunoSEQ multiplex PCR; TCRdb's copy has only in-frame clones and leaves some out. V and J calls and clone size follow that table, whereas D and trimming were derived from the DNA. The data show about 140,000 clones, around 88% seen once. This record comes from a study of blood T cell repertoires in COVID-19. About the research overall: Samples taken during acute and convalescent COVID-19 were collected in the United States, Italy and Spain. T cells, B-cell-depleted T cells, or PBMCs supplied cDNA or gDNA.

V dropped 5 bases and J dropped 4 bases, with 18 bases sitting between them. CDR3 size: 15 residues. CDR1 and CDR2 from the germline V gene are MNHEY and SVGAGI. V gene TRBV6-5 combines with J gene TRBJ2-7; D is unclear. Material: peripheral blood. The TCR comes from a woman aged 55-70 years with acute or convalescent COVID-19. Written as DNA, the CDR3 is TGTGCCAGCAGTCCCCGACAAGTGGCCCCTTACGAGCAGTACTTC. Translated, it gives CASSPRQVAPYEQYF.